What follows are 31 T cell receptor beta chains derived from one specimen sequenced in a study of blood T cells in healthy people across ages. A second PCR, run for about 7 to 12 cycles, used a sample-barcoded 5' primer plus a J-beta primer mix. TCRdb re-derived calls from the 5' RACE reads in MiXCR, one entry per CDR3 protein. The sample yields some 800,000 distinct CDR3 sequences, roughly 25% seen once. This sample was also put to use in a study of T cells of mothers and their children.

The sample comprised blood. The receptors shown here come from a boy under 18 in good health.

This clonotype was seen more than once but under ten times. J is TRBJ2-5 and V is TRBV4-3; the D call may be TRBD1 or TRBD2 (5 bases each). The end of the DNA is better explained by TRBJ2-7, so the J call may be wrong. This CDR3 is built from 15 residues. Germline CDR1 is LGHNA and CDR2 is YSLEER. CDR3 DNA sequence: TGCGCCAGCAGCCGAGCCCGGGACGGGTCGCACGAGCAGTACTTC. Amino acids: CASSRARDGSHEQYF.

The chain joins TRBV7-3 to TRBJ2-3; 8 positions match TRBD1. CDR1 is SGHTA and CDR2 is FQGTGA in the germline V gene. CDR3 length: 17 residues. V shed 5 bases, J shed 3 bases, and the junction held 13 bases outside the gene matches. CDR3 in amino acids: CASSLGQGGTATDTQYF. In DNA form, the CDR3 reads TGTGCCAGCAGCCTCGGACAGGGTGGGACCGCGACAGATACGCAGTATTTT. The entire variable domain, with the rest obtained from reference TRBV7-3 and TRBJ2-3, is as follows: GAGVSQTPSNKVTEKGKYVELRCDPISGHTALYWYRQSLGQGPEFLIYFQGTGAADDSGLPNDRFFAVRPEGSVSTLKIQRTERGDSAVYLCASSLGQGGTATDTQYFGPGTRLTVL.

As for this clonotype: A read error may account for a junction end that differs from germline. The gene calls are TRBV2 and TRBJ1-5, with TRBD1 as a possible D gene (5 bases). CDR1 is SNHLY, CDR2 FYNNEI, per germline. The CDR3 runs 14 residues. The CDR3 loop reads CASRAGLSNQPPHF. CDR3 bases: TGTGCCAGCAGGGCAGGGCTTAGCAATCAGCCCCCGCATTTT.

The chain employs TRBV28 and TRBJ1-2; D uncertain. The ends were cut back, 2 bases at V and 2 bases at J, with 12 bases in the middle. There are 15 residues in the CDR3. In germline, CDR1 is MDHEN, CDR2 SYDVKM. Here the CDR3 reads CASSLGWVSNYGYTF. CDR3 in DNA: TGTGCCAGCAGTTTAGGGTGGGTGTCCAACTATGGCTACACCTTC.

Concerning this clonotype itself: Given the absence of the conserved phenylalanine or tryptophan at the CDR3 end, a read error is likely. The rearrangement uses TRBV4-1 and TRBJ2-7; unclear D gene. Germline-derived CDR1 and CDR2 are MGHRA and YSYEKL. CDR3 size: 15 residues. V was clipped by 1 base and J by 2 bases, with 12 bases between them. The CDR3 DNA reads TGCGCCAGCAGCCAAGTTTCTGCTGCTACCTACGAGCAGTACTCC. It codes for CASSQVSAATYEQYS.

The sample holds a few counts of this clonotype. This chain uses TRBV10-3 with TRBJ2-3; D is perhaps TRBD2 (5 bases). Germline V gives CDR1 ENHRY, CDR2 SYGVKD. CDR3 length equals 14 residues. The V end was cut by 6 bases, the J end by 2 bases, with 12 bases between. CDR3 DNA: TGTGCCATCAGCCGGGAAAAGCCCACAGATACGCAGTATTTT. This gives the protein CAISREKPTDTQYF.

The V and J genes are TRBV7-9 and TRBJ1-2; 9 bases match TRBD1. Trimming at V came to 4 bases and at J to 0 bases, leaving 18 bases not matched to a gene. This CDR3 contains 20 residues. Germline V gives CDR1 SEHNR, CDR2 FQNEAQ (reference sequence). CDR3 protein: CASSSTRTQGASLANYGYTF. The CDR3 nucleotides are TGTGCCAGCAGCTCAACACGAACACAGGGGGCCTCTTTAGCTAACTATGGCTACACCTTC.

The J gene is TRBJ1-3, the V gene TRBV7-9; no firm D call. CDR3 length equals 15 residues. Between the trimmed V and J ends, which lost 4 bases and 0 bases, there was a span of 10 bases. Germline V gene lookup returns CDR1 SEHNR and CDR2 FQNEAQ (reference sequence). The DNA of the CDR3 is TGTGCCAGCAGCTCCCGGGCCAGCTCTGGAAACACCATATATTTT. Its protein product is CASSSRASSGNTIYF. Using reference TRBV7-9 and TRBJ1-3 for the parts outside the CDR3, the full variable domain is DTGVSQNPRHKITKRGQNVTFRCDPISEHNRLYWYRQTLGQGPEFLTYFQNEAQLEKSRLLSDRFSAERPKGSFSTLEIQRTEQGDSAMYLCASSSRASSGNTIYFGEGSWLTVV.

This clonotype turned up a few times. The CDR3 DNA sequence: TGCAGTGCTGTTCGGCAGAGCTACGAGCAGTTCTTC. It yields the protein CSAVRQSYEQFF. The chain carries TRBV20-1 and TRBJ2-1, with D unclear. The length of the CDR3 is 12 residues. The germline gives CDR1 DFQATT, CDR2 SNEGSKA (reference sequence). Trimming cost V 5 bases and J 10 bases, with 15 bases left between them.

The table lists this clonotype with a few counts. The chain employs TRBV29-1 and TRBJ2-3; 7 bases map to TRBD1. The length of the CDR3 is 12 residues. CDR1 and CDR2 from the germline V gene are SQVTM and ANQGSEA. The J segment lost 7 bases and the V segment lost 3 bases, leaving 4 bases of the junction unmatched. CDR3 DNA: TGCAGCGTTGATGAACAGGGGAATACGCAGTATTTT. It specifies CSVDEQGNTQYF.

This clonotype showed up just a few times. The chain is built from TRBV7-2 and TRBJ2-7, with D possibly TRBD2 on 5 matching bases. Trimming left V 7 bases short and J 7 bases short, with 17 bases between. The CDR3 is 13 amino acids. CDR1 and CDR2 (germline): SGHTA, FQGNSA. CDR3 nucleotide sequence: TGTGCCAGCAAGGTAGACGCCCGGACTGAGCAGTACTTC. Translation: CASKVDARTEQYF.

The CDR3 DNA sequence: TGCGCCAGCAGCTTGGGGGGACGTAGTTTAACCTACGAGCAGTACTTC. Translating gives CASSLGGRSLTYEQYF. The chain joins TRBV5-1 to TRBJ2-7, with D perhaps matching TRBD1 or TRBD2 (5 bases each). Trimming removed 0 bases from V and 2 bases from J, with 15 bases in between. The CDR3 has 16 residues. Germline V lookup: CDR1 SGHRS, CDR2 YFSETQ.

The CDR3 DNA is TGCAGTGCTAGAGATTTTTCCGGGACCCGGCTCTACAATGAGCAGTTCTTC. Translating gives CSARDFSGTRLYNEQFF. The chain joins TRBV20-1 to TRBJ2-1; the D gene could be TRBD1 or TRBD2 (5 bases each). Per the germline V gene, CDR1 is DFQATT and CDR2 is SNEGSKA (reference sequence). The V end lost 0 bases, the J end lost 3 bases, and 18 bases lay between the germline ends. CDR3 size: 17 residues.

CDR3 DNA sequence: TGTGCCAGTACCCCTGGGGCAGACCCCTACGAGCAGTACTTC. Encoded protein: CASTPGADPYEQYF. The rearrangement uses TRBV19 and TRBJ2-7, with a tentative D call TRBD1 (5 bases). Germline CDR1 and CDR2: LNHDA and SQIVND (reference sequence). The CDR3 has 14 residues. Trimming removed 7 bases at V and 2 bases at J, with 15 bases between.

CDR3 protein: CASSPPVGGSMGTEAFF. CDR3 coding DNA: TGTGCCAGCAGCCCACCCGTGGGGGGGTCGATGGGCACTGAAGCTTTCTTT. The genes are TRBV7-9 and TRBJ1-1; tentative D call: TRBD1 (5 bases). The CDR3 extends over 17 amino acids. Germline-derived CDR1 and CDR2 are SEHNR and FQNEAQ (reference sequence). V shed 5 bases and J shed 4 bases, with 23 bases lying between them.

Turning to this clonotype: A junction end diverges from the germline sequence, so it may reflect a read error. This CDR3 is CASSLGASNAEAFF. The CDR3 coding sequence is TGTGCCAGCAGCTTAGGGGCTTCGAACGCTGAAGCTTTCTTT. The chain links TRBV7-9 to TRBJ1-1; no clear D. Per germline, CDR1 SEHNR and CDR2 FQNEAQ (reference sequence). CDR3 length: 14 amino acids.

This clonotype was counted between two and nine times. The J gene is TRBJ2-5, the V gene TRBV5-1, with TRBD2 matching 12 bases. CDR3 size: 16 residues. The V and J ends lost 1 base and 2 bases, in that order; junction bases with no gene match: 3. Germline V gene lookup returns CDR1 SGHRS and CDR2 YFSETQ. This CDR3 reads CASSLSGTSGQETQYF. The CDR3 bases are TGCGCCAGCAGCTTGTCCGGGACTAGCGGGCAAGAGACCCAGTACTTC.

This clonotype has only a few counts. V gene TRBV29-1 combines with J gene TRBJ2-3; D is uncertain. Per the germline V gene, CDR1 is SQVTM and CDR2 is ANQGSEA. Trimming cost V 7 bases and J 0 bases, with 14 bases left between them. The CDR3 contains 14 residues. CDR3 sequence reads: CSAESDFSTDTQYF. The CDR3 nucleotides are TGCAGCGCCGAGAGCGATTTTAGCACAGATACGCAGTATTTT.

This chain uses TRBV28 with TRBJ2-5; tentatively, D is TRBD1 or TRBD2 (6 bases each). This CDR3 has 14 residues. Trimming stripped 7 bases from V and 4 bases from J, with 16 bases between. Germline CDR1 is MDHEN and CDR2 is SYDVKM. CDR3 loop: CASTPAGGRETQYF. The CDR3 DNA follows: TGTGCCAGCACTCCCGCCGGGGGCAGAGAGACCCAGTACTTC.

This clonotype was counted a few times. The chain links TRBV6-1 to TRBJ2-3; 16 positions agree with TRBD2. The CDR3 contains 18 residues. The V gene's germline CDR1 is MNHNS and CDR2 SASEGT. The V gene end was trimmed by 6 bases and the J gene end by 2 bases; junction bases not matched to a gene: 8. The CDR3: CASRMGLAGGSATDTQYF. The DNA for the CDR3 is TGTGCCAGCAGGATGGGACTAGCGGGAGGGTCTGCCACAGATACGCAGTATTTT.

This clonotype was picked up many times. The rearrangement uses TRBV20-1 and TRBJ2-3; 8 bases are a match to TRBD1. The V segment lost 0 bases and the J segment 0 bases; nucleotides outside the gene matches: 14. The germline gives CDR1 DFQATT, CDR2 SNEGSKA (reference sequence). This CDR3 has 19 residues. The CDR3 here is CSARDRGQVLLPSTDTQYF. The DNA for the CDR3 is TGCAGTGCTAGAGATCGGGGACAGGTGCTCCTCCCCAGCACAGATACGCAGTATTTT.

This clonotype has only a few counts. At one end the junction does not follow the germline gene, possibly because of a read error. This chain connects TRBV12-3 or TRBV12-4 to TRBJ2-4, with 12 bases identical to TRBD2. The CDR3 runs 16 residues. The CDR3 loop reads CACSLASGGARDIQYF. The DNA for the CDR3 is TGTGCCTGCAGTTTAGCTAGCGGGGGGGCGAGGGACATTCAGTACTTC.

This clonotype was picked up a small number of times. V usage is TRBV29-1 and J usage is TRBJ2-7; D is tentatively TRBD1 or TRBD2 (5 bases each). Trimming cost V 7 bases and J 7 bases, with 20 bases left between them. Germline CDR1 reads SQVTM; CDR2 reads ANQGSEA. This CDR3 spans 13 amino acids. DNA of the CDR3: TGCAGCGCAACCGGGGCCTCGAGAGGGGAGCAGTACTTC. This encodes CSATGASRGEQYF.

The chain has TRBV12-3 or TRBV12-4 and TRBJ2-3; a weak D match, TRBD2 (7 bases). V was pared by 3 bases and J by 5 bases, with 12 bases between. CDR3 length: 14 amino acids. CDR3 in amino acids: CASSFGGQGDTQYF. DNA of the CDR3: TGTGCCAGCAGTTTCGGGGGGCAGGGAGATACGCAGTATTTT.

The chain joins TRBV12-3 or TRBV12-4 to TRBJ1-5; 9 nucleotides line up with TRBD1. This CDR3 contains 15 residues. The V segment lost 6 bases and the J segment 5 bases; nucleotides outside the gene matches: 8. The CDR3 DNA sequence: TGTGCCAGCAGAGGGGGGACAGGGAGATATCAGCCCCAGCATTTT. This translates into CASRGGTGRYQPQHF.

As DNA, the CDR3 is TGTGCCAGCAGATACAAGAAGGGCTACGAGCAGTACTTC. Translated, it gives CASRYKKGYEQYF. The chain carries TRBV28 and TRBJ2-7; D remains ambiguous. The germline gives CDR1 MDHEN, CDR2 SYDVKM. Between the trimmed V and J ends, which lost 6 bases and 3 bases, there was a span of 12 bases. This CDR3 region has 13 residues.

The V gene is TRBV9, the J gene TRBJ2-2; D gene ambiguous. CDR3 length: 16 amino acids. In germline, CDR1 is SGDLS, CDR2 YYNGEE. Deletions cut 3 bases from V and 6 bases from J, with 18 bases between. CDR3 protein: CASSGASLGTSGELFF. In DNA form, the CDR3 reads TGTGCCAGCAGCGGAGCGAGCCTGGGAACCTCCGGGGAGCTGTTTTTT.

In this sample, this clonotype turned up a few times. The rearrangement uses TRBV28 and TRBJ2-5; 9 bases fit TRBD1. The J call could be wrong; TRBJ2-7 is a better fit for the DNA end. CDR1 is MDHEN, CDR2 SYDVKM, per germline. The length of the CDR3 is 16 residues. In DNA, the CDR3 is TGTGCCAGCAGCCCTGACGTCGGACAGGGGAATTACGAGCAGTACTTC. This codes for CASSPDVGQGNYEQYF.

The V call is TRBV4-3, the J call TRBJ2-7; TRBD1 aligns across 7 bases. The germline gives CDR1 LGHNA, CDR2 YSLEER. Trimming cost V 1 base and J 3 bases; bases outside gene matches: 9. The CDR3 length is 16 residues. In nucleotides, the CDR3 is TGCGCCAGCAGCCAAGTTGCTACAGGGGCGGGCTACGAGCAGTACTTC. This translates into CASSQVATGAGYEQYF.

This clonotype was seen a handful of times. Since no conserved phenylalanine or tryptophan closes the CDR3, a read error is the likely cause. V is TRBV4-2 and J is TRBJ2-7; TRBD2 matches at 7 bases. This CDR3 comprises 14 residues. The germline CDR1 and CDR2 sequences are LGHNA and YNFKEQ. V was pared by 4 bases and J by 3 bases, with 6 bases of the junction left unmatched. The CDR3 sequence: CASSPGGSDYEQYL. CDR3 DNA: TGTGCCAGCAGCCCCGGCGGGAGTGACTACGAGCAGTACCTC.

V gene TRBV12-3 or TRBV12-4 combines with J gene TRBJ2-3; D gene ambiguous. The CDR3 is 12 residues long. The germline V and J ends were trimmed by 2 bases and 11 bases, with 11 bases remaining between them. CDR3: CASSLYTQRQYF. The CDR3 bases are TGTGCCAGCAGTTTATATACACAGAGGCAGTATTTT.